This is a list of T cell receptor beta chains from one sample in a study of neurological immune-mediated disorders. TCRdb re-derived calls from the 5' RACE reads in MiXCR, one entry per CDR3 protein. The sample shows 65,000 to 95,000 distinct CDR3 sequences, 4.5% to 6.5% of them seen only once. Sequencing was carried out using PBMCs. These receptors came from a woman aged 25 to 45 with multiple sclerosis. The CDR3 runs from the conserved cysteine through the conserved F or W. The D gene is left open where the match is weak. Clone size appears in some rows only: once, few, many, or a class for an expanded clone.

TGCAGTGCTAGAACACGGGAGGGCCGCAATGAGCAGTTCTTC	CSARTREGRNEQFF	TRBV20-1	-	TRBJ2-1	TRBD2
TGTGCCATCAGTAACCCCTCCGGTTGGGATACGCAGTATTTT	CAISNPSGWDTQYF	TRBV10-3	many	TRBJ2-3	-
TGTGCCATCGGGCGGGATGAGCAGTTCTTC	CAIGRDEQFF	TRBV10-3	many	TRBJ2-1	-
TGCAGTGCTAGAGGTCGGACAGGAGGATTCTATGGCTACACCTTC	CSARGRTGGFYGYTF	TRBV20-1	many	TRBJ1-2	TRBD1
TGTGCCAGCAGTCGAGGACTAGCGGGAGTTGTAGAGACCCAGTACTTC	CASSRGLAGVVETQYF	TRBV11-1	many	TRBJ2-5	TRBD2
TGTGCCAGCAGCCCTAGAGTGGGGGACGAGCAGTACTTC	CASSPRVGDEQYF	TRBV7-9	many	TRBJ2-7	-
TGTGCCAGCAGCCCCGGCGATGGAAATGAAAAACTGTTTTTT	CASSPGDGNEKLFF	TRBV12-3/TRBV12-4	-	TRBJ1-4	-
TGTGCCAGCTCACCGACAGGGGGCATGGAGACCCAGTACTTC	CASSPTGGMETQYF	TRBV18	many	TRBJ2-5	TRBD1
TGCAGTGCTAGAACTGCTAGCGTCAGAGTCTCCTACAATGAGCAGTTCTTC	CSARTASVRVSYNEQFF	TRBV20-1	-	TRBJ2-1	-
TGTGCCACCAGGAGGGACAGTAAGTCCCCTGAAGCTTTCTTT	CATRRDSKSPEAFF	TRBV24-1	many	TRBJ1-1	TRBD1
TGTGCCAGCTCACCACCGGACTTGGATGCAACTAATGAAAAACTGTTTTTT	CASSPPDLDATNEKLFF	TRBV18	few	TRBJ1-4	-
TGTGCCAGCAGCTTAGCGCATGGGGATATCCAGCATTTT	CASSLAHGDIQHF	TRBV7-9	many	TRBJ1-5	-
TGTGCCAGCAGCCCTCTTTACACAGATACGCAGTATTTT	CASSPLYTDTQYF	TRBV7-2	many	TRBJ2-3	-
TGCGCCAGCAGCTTCGATGGGGCGGTACAAGAGACCCAGTACTTC	CASSFDGAVQETQYF	TRBV5-1	few	TRBJ2-5	-
TGCGCCAGCAGCGTTAGCGGGGCTGTGGCCGGGGAGCTGTTTTTT	CASSVSGAVAGELFF	TRBV5-1	many	TRBJ2-2	TRBD2
TGCAGCGTTGAAACAGGGGCCTACGAGCAGTACTTC	CSVETGAYEQYF	TRBV29-1	many	TRBJ2-7	TRBD1
TGCGCCAGCGGGACAGGGGGCTCTGGAAACACCATATATTTT	CASGTGGSGNTIYF	TRBV5-1	many	TRBJ1-3	TRBD1
TGTGCCAGCAGTTTATTGGGGGGGAACACCGGGGAGCTGTTTTTT	CASSLLGGNTGELFF	TRBV27	many	TRBJ2-2	-
TGCAGTGCTTCCAGAAGACTAGCGGGAGGGCCTTACGAGCAGTACTTC	CSASRRLAGGPYEQYF	TRBV20-1	many	TRBJ2-7	TRBD2
TGTGCCAGCAGTTCGGGCAAGACGGGTAATTCACCCCTCCACTTT	CASSSGKTGNSPLHF	TRBV12-3/TRBV12-4	many	TRBJ1-6	-
TGCAGTGCTAGGGTTAGTCCGAGCACAGATACGCAGTATTTT	CSARVSPSTDTQYF	TRBV20-1	few	TRBJ2-3	-
TGTGCCAGCAGCCGCGGGCAGGTGATCTACGAGCAGTACTTC	CASSRGQVIYEQYF	TRBV5-6	many	TRBJ2-7	-
TGTGCCACCAGCAGAGATCACGGAGATACGCAGTATTTT	CATSRDHGDTQYF	TRBV15	many	TRBJ2-3	-
TGCGCCAGCAGCTTGACCCCAACAGGGGGGCGGGAGACCCAGTACTTC	CASSLTPTGGRETQYF	TRBV5-1	many	TRBJ2-5	TRBD1
TGCGCCAGCAGCTCCGGACAACCCCAAATGTATGGCTACACCTTC	CASSSGQPQMYGYTF	TRBV5-1	-	TRBJ1-2	-
TGTGCCAGCAGTGAAAAGCGAGCGGGAGGGTTCGCGAACACCGGGGAGCTGTTTTTT	CASSEKRAGGFANTGELFF	TRBV6-1	many	TRBJ2-2	TRBD2
TGTGCCACCAGTGACCCGACTAGTAGCTACGAGCAGTACTTC	CATSDPTSSYEQYF	TRBV24-1	many	TRBJ2-7	-
TGTGCCAGCAGTGGACAGGAAAACTATGGCTACACCTTC	CASSGQENYGYTF	TRBV12-3/TRBV12-4	many	TRBJ1-2	TRBD1
TGTGCCAGCAGCTTGCTCGGGCGGGGGGGCGGCACAGATACGCAGTATTTT	CASSLLGRGGGTDTQYF	TRBV5-5	many	TRBJ2-3	TRBD2
TGTGCCAGCAGTGAGTCGGACAGGAATAATTCACCCCTCCACTTT	CASSESDRNNSPLHF	TRBV25-1	many	TRBJ1-6	TRBD1
TGTGCCAGCAGCCAAGAGTGGCTAGCAACAGATACGCAGTATTTT	CASSQEWLATDTQYF	TRBV3-1	-	TRBJ2-3	-
TGTGCCAGCAGCTTGTTTGGACTAGGGAGGAATGAGCAGTTCTTC	CASSLFGLGRNEQFF	TRBV5-6	many	TRBJ2-1	TRBD2
TGTGCCAGCAGCTTAGGACGGGGGGATGAAAAACTGTTTTTT	CASSLGRGDEKLFF	TRBV7-6	many	TRBJ1-4	-
TGTGCCGTTCACAGGGGCTTGGGGGGTAACAATGAGCAGTTCTTC	CAVHRGLGGNNEQFF	TRBV6-2/TRBV6-3	many	TRBJ2-1	-
TGTGCCAGCAGTTTAGGGGCAGGGCATGGCTACACCTTC	CASSLGAGHGYTF	TRBV12-3/TRBV12-4	many	TRBJ1-2	-
TGCAGTGCTATGAGGAGCCCATCCCTCTATGGCTACACCTTC	CSAMRSPSLYGYTF	TRBV20-1	many	TRBJ1-2	-
TGCGCCAGCAGCTACGGACAGGGGGGAGAGACCCAGTACTTC	CASSYGQGGETQYF	TRBV5-1	many	TRBJ2-5	TRBD1
TGTGCCAGCAGCTCCTTCGGGGGACTAACAGGCGGGGAGCTGTTTTTT	CASSSFGGLTGGELFF	TRBV11-2	few	TRBJ2-2	TRBD2
TGCGCCAGCGCTCGGGAGCAGGGAATCGGTGAAGCTTTCTTT	CASAREQGIGEAFF	TRBV5-1	many	TRBJ1-1	-
TGTGCCAGCAGCCCAGAAAGATCCCTAAAAGCAGGGAAAGCTTTCTTT	CASSPERSLKAGKAFF	TRBV7-8	many	TRBJ1-1	-
TGCAGTGCTAGCTGGGCAGGGACCTACAATGAGCAGTTCTTC	CSASWAGTYNEQFF	TRBV20-1	many	TRBJ2-1	-
TGTGCCAGCAGAGAAGGCGTGGCGTCCTACGAGCAGTACTTC	CASREGVASYEQYF	TRBV7-9	many	TRBJ2-7	-
TGCGCCAGCAGCATTGGAAGCTCCTACAATGAGCAGTTCTTC	CASSIGSSYNEQFF	TRBV5-1	-	TRBJ2-1	-
TGCAGTGCGAGCAGGGACCGCACACAGCCCCAGCATTTT	CSASRDRTQPQHF	TRBV20-1	many	TRBJ1-5	-
TGTGCCAGCAGTTTGAGGGGGCATGGCTACACCTTC	CASSLRGHGYTF	TRBV27	many	TRBJ1-2	TRBD1
TGTGCCAGCAGCCAAAGCTCCTATAATTCACCCCTCCACTTT	CASSQSSYNSPLHF	TRBV11-2	many	TRBJ1-6	-
TGTGCCAGCAGTTTAGGGTCGGGACAGGGGGTCAATGAGCAGTTCTTC	CASSLGSGQGVNEQFF	TRBV12-3/TRBV12-4	many	TRBJ2-1	TRBD1
TGTGCCAACAGCAACAAGGGTCGGTATGGCTACACCTTC	CANSNKGRYGYTF	TRBV15	few	TRBJ1-2	-
TGCAGTGCTAGAGATCCCCAACAGGGGGGTGGCTACACCTTC	CSARDPQQGGGYTF	TRBV20-1	-	TRBJ1-2	TRBD1
TGCGCCAGCGGGGGACCCCAGGGCGGCACCGGGGAGCTGTTTTTT	CASGGPQGGTGELFF	TRBV10-1	many	TRBJ2-2	-
TGCAGTGCTTACAGGGGGAGCTCCTATAATTCACCCCTCCACTTT	CSAYRGSSYNSPLHF	TRBV20-1	many	TRBJ1-6	TRBD1
TGCAGTGCTAGTTATAGGGTGAACACTGAAGCTTTCTTT	CSASYRVNTEAFF	TRBV20-1	-	TRBJ1-1	-
TGTGCCAGCAGCCCAGGGGGGTTCCACACAGATACGCAGTATTTT	CASSPGGFHTDTQYF	TRBV7-8	many	TRBJ2-3	-